This T cell receptor (beta chain) was sequenced for a study of identical twins (dated by TCRdb to 2015 to 2016). About the investigation overall: The study deep-sequenced TCR alpha and beta repertoires from monozygotic twins, unrelated adults of various ages and cord blood to test whether fetal clonotypes persist. Replicate twin experiments were performed at different times using different library preparation protocols to rule out contamination.

This clonotype was counted many times. The target of this receptor is not known. Base qualities were left out, and no much larger clone turns up one base away. Broader findings and caveats from the paper: Abundant cord blood beta clonotypes had fewer insertions, young adult naive repertoires showed a similar but weaker trend, and memory repertoires showed no such trend. In monozygotic twins, recombination models systematically underestimated out-of-frame TCR alpha sharing, but the models matched the sharing seen between unrelated individuals. Because the same donors could not be followed over many years, the conclusions depended on cross-sectional statistical analysis. Zero-insertion analyses could be partly confounded by invariant T cells such as MAIT and iNKT, though diverse VJ usage argued against such confounding for most clonotypes. A weaker excess of twin sharing was found in beta out-of-frame sequences because the signal-to-noise ratio was lowered by fewer shared sequences. Compared with coincidental sharing between unrelated individuals, an excess of low generation-probability sequences was observed among out-of-frame TCR alpha sequences shared between twins.

The library was generated by 5' RACE. Sequencing was carried out with an Illumina HiSeq 2000. A universal primer binding site was added through template switching, and the final cDNA carried a unique molecular identifier so that TCR cDNA molecules could be counted accurately. Specific primers in the conserved constant-segment region were used to synthesize first-strand cDNA for TCR alpha and beta chains. To control for contamination, every cDNA library carried two barcodes: a SMART-Mk sample barcode plus Illumina barcodes. TruSeq adapter sequences, together with Illumina sample barcodes, were added in two successive PCR steps. The Illumina HiSeq platform was used with custom primers to sequence TCR alpha and beta cDNA libraries. For the original study's pipeline: MiGEC was used to process raw reads and extract unique molecular identifiers, and MiXCR was used to find CDR3 positions. Recombination models were inferred per individual with the repgenHMM and IGoR tools using an EM algorithm. Shared clonotype analysis was performed with the tcR package in R, normalizing sharing by the product of cloneset sizes. Out-of-frame nonproductive sequences were analyzed to study raw recombination free of thymic and clonal selection effects. The public reads were run again by TCRdb, first through fastp at Q25 and then through MiXCR, and only productive beta chains were kept. Each CDR3 protein appears once, grouped with its most common genes and DNA. These V and J calls are TCRdb output, not the study's own analysis. This sample comprises approximately 550,000 distinct CDR3 sequences, under 25% of them detected only once. Of the sample, approximately 0.5% is held by the ten largest clones.

Every donor was a healthy Caucasian. The twin cohort comprised three pairs of female monozygotic twins, all aged roughly 18 to 30 years. CD4+ and CD8+ T cell populations were isolated with positive isolation kits from Invitrogen. V loses 7 bases at its end and J loses 2 bases; junction bases beyond the gene matches: 6. The CDR3 sequence holds 15 residues, the cysteine and phenylalanine included. Only the CDR3 region is kept as DNA, spanning 45 bases read in frame from base 1. This sample was shared with a second study, whose subject was yellow fever vaccine responses in identical twins. As that second study puts it: The authors reported that the T cell response to vaccination in identical twins appeared partly convergent and partly personalized. Focusing on identical twins, the study followed the T cell clones that responded to the vaccine, and did so with precision.

Sequenced input: CD4+ T cells sorted from blood. The chain joins TRBV12-3 or TRBV12-4 to TRBJ2-3; the central 10 bases match TRBD2. The sequence came from a woman between 18 and 29 years old in good health. CDR3 region: CASIPLAGDTDTQYF. The DNA is TGTGCCAGCATCCCTCTAGCGGGAGACACAGATACGCAGTATTTT.